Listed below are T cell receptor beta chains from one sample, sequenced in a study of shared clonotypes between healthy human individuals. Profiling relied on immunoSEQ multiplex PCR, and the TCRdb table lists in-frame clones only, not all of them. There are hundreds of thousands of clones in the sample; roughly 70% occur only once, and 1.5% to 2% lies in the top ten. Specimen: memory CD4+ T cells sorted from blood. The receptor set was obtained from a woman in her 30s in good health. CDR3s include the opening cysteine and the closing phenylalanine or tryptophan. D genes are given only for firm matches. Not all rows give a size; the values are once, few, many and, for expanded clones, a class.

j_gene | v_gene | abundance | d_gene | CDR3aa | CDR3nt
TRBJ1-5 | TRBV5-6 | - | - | CASSPGFSSNQPQHF | TGTGCCAGCAGCCCAGGGTTTTCGAGCAATCAGCCCCAGCATTTT
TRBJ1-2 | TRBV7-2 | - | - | CASSLFGGLRGYTF | TGTGCCAGCAGCTTATTCGGAGGGCTTCGGGGCTACACCTTC
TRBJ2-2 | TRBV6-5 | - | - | CASRGSIGELFF | TGTGCCAGCAGGGGGTCGATCGGGGAGCTGTTTTTT
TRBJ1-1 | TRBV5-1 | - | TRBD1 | CASSGGSEAFF | TGCGCCAGCTCAGGGGGGAGTGAAGCTTTCTTT
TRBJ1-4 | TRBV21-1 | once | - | CASSKDEDTKILANEKLFF | TGTGCCAGCAGCAAAGACGAGGACACGAAGATCTTGGCAAATGAAAAACTGTTTTTT
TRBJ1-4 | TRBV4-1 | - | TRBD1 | CASSQGMTGGLEKLFF | TGCGCCAGCAGCCAGGGTATGACAGGGGGGCTTGAAAAACTGTTTTTT
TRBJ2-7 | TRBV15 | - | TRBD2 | CATSFSGRKYF | TGTGCCACCAGTTTTAGCGGGAGAAAGTACTTC
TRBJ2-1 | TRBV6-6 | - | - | CASSYGGTPKGNEQFF | TGTGCCAGCAGTTACGGTGGGACTCCCAAAGGGAATGAGCAGTTCTTC
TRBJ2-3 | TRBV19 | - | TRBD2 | CASNVGLAGGTDTQYF | TGTGCCAGTAATGTAGGGCTAGCGGGAGGAACAGATACGCAGTATTTT
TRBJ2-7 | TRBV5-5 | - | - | CASSRAEGRVGSEQYF | TGTGCCAGCAGCCGGGCCGAAGGGCGGGTGGGGTCGGAGCAGTACTTC
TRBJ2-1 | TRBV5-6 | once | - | CASSLATPEQFF | TGTGCCAGCAGCTTGGCTACCCCCGAGCAGTTCTTC
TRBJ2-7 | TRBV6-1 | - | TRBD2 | CASSFGLGLAYEQYF | TGTGCCAGCAGTTTTGGACTAGGTCTGGCCTACGAGCAGTACTTC
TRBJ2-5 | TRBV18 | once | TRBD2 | CASSPPAGGETQYF | TGTGCCAGCTCACCCCCAGCGGGAGGAGAGACCCAGTACTTC
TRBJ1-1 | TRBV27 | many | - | CASSRPGMNTEAFF | TGTGCCAGCAGTCGCCCGGGGATGAACACTGAAGCTTTCTTT
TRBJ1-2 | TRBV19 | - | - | CASTIDGRYGYTF | TGTGCCAGTACTATCGACGGACGCTATGGCTACACCTTC
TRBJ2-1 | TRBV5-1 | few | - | CASSFPTNRESYNEQFF | TGCGCCAGCAGCTTTCCTACCAACAGGGAGTCCTACAATGAGCAGTTCTTC